What follows is one T cell receptor (beta chain) and its context. Its cognate antigen is unknown. V gave up 3 bases and J gave up 6 bases, with 9 bases separating them. The CDR3 has 13 amino acids. The germline V gene encodes CDR1 SGDLS and CDR2 YYNGEE. A universal primer site was created by template switching, with the cDNA bearing unique molecular identifiers. In TCRdb, the 5' RACE reads were re-called with MiXCR into one record per CDR3 protein. Among approximately 670,000 distinct CDR3 sequences, approximately 6% were seen once, and the ten largest hold approximately 1.6%. The sample belongs to a study of identical twins. Study-wide results and limits: Sharing of beta out-of-frame sequences by twins showed a weaker excess.

Donors were all healthy Caucasians. The sample taken for sequencing was naive T cells sorted from blood. The chain employs TRBV9 and TRBJ2-2; tentative D call: TRBD1 (5 bases). The source is a man in his late teens or twenties in good health. The CDR3 coding sequence is TGTGCCAGCAGCGGACAGACCCCCGGGGAGCTGTTTTTT. Protein: CASSGQTPGELFF.